A single T cell receptor (beta chain) is shown here with its context. This receptor's antigen is unknown. Qualities for individual bases were not recorded, and no much larger clone is one base off. The data were obtained in a study of blood T cell dynamics during melanoma immunotherapy (dated by TCRdb to 2020 to 2022). About the study as a whole: Patients with metastatic melanoma were treated with first-line pembrolizumab or nivolumab plus ipilimumab as standard of care in the United Kingdom. Peripheral T cell receptor repertoires of metastatic melanoma patients were profiled before and after one cycle of checkpoint inhibitor therapy to find early correlates of response. The training cohort consisted of consecutive patients, while an additional independent group of patients from the same centre was pooled to form an external validation set. Paper-wide results and their limitations: A bifurcated reorganization of the PBMC repertoire at W3, with increased clonality or increased diversity, was observed in patients who later achieved disease control, unlike in progressors. The study could not determine whether the T cell clones driving repertoire changes were melanoma-specific or reflected general immune activation. The relatively small sample size was acknowledged as potentially limiting generalization of the results.

Trimming costs V 10 bases and J 4 bases, and their ends lie 15 bases apart. CDR1 is given as SGHNT and CDR2 as YYREEE, both from the germline V gene (reference sequence). Taken from cysteine to phenylalanine, the CDR3 has 12 residues. Of the read, only the CDR3 DNA is kept; its 36 bases are in frame from base 1. Every bulk PBMC sample was loaded with the same fixed amount of roughly 400 ng of DNA. Following the manufacturer instructions, the immunoSEQ TCRb Assay kit was used to amplify TCR beta CDR3 sequences from genomic DNA. The KAPA Library Quantification Kit for Illumina platforms was used to quantify the pooled libraries by qPCR. Pooled libraries were sequenced on an Illumina NextSeq 500, clustered at about 0.6-1.2 pM. Per the authors' processing: The TCR data were analyzed using immunoSEQ ANALYZER and the R LymphoSeq package. A rearrangement efficiency score was calculated as productive divided by the sum of productive and non-productive CDR3 sequences. Clonality was assessed using the Gini coefficient and diversity using the Renyi index at alpha=1, with pairwise comparisons between timepoints within each patient. Clonal relatedness used an edit distance of 3, and repertoire similarity used the Bhattacharyya coefficient, both computed in LymphoSeq. Linear discriminant analysis on week-3 changes in clonality and diversity was built with the R MASS and caret packages to classify response. This immuneACCESS table, as held by TCRdb, lists in-frame sequences with V and J called but not all clones. Of the missing ones, under half trace to an unresolved V gene in checked studies; the others have no known cause. The V and J calls and clone size are taken from that table; D and trimming were inferred from the DNA. The sample profile shows fewer than 30,000 clones; over 80% of them were found once. The ten largest clones represent 10% to 13% of the sample.

What the time point label conveys for this sample: week 3, after first cycle of checkpoint inhibitor. Blood was sampled before treatment (T0) and at week 3 (W3), after the first cycle of checkpoint blockade. Except for a couple of patients with rapid clinical progression, response was assessed 12 weeks after the first infusion by RECIST 1.1; disease control meant complete response, partial response or stable disease. Patients were excluded for prior systemic cancer treatment, concomitant immunosuppressant therapy or synchronous other active malignancies. Bulk PBMC and plasma cell-free DNA were both sequenced for TCR beta so that circulating cells and T cell turnover could be tracked. PBMC were isolated from blood with Lymphoprep and SepMate tubes, followed by red cell lysis. QIAamp DNA Blood Mini kits were used to extract DNA from both PBMC and sorted T cell subsets.

The sequences come from blood, collected from a patient treated with checkpoint blockade. This clonotype was obtained from a human donor with melanoma. Rearrangement joined TRBV5-4 to TRBJ2-7; the D assignment is uncertain and may be TRBD1 or TRBD2, with 5 bases supporting each. The CDR3 loop reads CASRDENYEQYF. DNA sequence: TGTGCCTCCCGGGACGAGAATTACGAGCAGTACTTC.